This T cell receptor beta chain was identified during a study of blood T cell repertoires in COVID-19. Whole-study context: Spain, Italy and the United States supplied samples that represented acute and convalescent COVID-19. T cells, B-cell-depleted T cells, or PBMCs provided the cDNA or gDNA that served as material.

V was pared by 2 bases and J by 3 bases, with 4 bases of the junction left unmatched. CDR1 SGHRS and CDR2 YFSETQ come from the germline V gene. The CDR3 loop spans 14 amino acids. The method was immunoSEQ multiplex PCR; TCRdb's version includes in-frame clones alone and lacks a portion of them. The repertoire holds about 150,000 clones, with about four fifths as singletons. The sample was peripheral blood. The chain joins TRBV5-1 to TRBJ1-2, with 7 bases lining up with TRBD1. The TCR originated in a woman aged 60-75 years with acute or convalescent COVID-19. For the CDR3, the DNA is TGCGCCAGCAGCTTCGGACAGGTGGACTATGGCTACACCTTC. Amino acids: CASSFGQVDYGYTF.